This is a list of T cell receptor beta chains from one sample in a study of shared clonotypes between healthy human individuals. Generated by immunoSEQ multiplex PCR, the TCRdb table keeps only in-frame clones and is missing some. The repertoire includes roughly 2.2 million clones, around 90% of them detected once, and about 0.41% sits in the top ten. Sequenced input: naive CD4+ T cells from PBMCs. Receptors were obtained from a man younger than 30 in good health. Some clones in this sample may be carry-over from other donors' samples. Both conserved end residues are part of each CDR3. D genes are given only for firm matches. A row's size may be missing; if present it is once, few, many or a size class.

TRBV7-2	.	18	TRBJ2-5	TRBD1	TGTGCCAGCAGCTTGAGGCCTAGGGGGCTGGGCAGCCCGGAGACCCAGTACTTC	CASSLRPRGLGSPETQYF
TRBV5-1	.	15	TRBJ2-2	.	TGCGCCAGCAGCTTGGAGTCCGGCCCGTGGGGGGAGCTGTTTTTT	CASSLESGPWGELFF
TRBV29-1	.	13	TRBJ1-2	.	TGCAGCGTCCGGACACTTCTGAACTATGGCTACACCTTC	CSVRTLLNYGYTF
TRBV5-1	once	14	TRBJ1-1	TRBD1	TGCGCCAGCAGCGGACAGGGGGGTCAAACTGAAGCTTTCTTT	CASSGQGGQTEAFF
TRBV7-9	few	16	TRBJ1-1	.	TGTGCCAGCAGCCTTACTTCAGGGAGTTATAACACTGAAGCTTTCTTT	CASSLTSGSYNTEAFF
TRBV27	.	15	TRBJ1-3	TRBD1	TGTGCCAGCGGTTACAGGGGCCGCTCTGGAAACACCATATATTTT	CASGYRGRSGNTIYF
TRBV4-3	.	14	TRBJ2-3	.	TGCGCCAGCAGCCTTGGACACGACACAGATACGCAGTATTTT	CASSLGHDTDTQYF
TRBV5-5	.	16	TRBJ2-7	.	TGTGCCAGCATCTGGACTCTTCAGAGGAGCTCCTACGAGCAGTACTTC	CASIWTLQRSSYEQYF
TRBV7-6	.	15	TRBJ2-7	.	TGTGCCAGCAGCTTAGTGGCGCGGGATAACAACGAGCAGTACTTC	CASSLVARDNNEQYF
TRBV5-1	.	14	TRBJ2-2	.	TGCGCCAGCAGCTTCGGGCTTTCCACCGGGGAGCTGTTTTTT	CASSFGLSTGELFF
TRBV9	once	16	TRBJ2-2	TRBD2	TGTGCCAGCAGCCCCCGACTAGCGGATCACACCGGGGAGCTGTTTTTT	CASSPRLADHTGELFF
TRBV7-9	.	15	TRBJ2-1	TRBD2	TGTGCCAGCAGCCAGGAAGGACTAGCGGCTCATGAGCAGTTCTTC	CASSQEGLAAHEQFF
TRBV6-1	.	13	TRBJ2-7	TRBD2	TGTGCCAGCAGTGAAGGACTAGCTCCCGAGCAGTACTTC	CASSEGLAPEQYF
TRBV5-1	.	17	TRBJ1-1	TRBD1	TGCGCCAGCAGCTTGACGCAGGGGGATATACGGAACACTGAAGCTTTCTTT	CASSLTQGDIRNTEAFF
TRBV7-2	.	14	TRBJ2-5	.	TGTGCCAGCAGCTTAGCGCCGAGCCAAGAGACCCAGTACTTC	CASSLAPSQETQYF
TRBV28	.	13	TRBJ1-1	.	TGTGCCAGCAGTTCGCAGGGGTACACTGAAGCTTTCTTT	CASSSQGYTEAFF
TRBV28	.	11	TRBJ1-1	.	TGTGCCAGCAGTTTAGGTTATGAAGCTTTCTTT	CASSLGYEAFF
TRBV18	.	16	TRBJ1-1	.	TGTGCCAGCTCACCTCTGGACGTCGGAATGAACACTGAAGCTTTCTTT	CASSPLDVGMNTEAFF
TRBV6-6	once	16	TRBJ1-5	TRBD1	TGTGCCAGCAGTCCGACAGGGAAGGGGGGCAATCAGCCCCAGCATTTT	CASSPTGKGGNQPQHF